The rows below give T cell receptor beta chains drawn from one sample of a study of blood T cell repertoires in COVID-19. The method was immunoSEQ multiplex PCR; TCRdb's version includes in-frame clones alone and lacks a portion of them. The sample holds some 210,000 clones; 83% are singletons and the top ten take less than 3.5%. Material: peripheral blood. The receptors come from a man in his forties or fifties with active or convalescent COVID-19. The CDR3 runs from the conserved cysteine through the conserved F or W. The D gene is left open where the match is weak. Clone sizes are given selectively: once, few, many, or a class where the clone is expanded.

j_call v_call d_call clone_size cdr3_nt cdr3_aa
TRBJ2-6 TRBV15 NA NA TGTGCCACCAGCAGAGATCCTCAGGGGAGCAGGACTGGGGCCAACGTCCTGACTTTC CATSRDPQGSRTGANVLTF
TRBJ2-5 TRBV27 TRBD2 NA TGTGCCAGCAGCATATACAGGACTAGCGGGTACCAAGAGACCCAGTACTTC CASSIYRTSGYQETQYF
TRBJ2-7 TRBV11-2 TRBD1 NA TGTGCCAGCAGCCGGCGGGACAGGCCATACTACGAGCAGTACTTC CASSRRDRPYYEQYF
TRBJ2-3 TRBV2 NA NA TGTGCCAGCAGTAATCTAGCTGGGACAGATACGCAGTATTTT CASSNLAGTDTQYF
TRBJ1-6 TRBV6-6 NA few TGTGCCAGTCTACAGGGTCGCTCACCCCTCCACTTT CASLQGRSPLHF
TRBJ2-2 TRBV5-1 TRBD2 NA TGCGCCAGCAGCTTGGTGGCTAGCGGGAGGGCTGGGAACACCGGGGAGCTGTTTTTT CASSLVASGRAGNTGELFF
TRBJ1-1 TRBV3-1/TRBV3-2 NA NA TGTGCCAGCAGCCCGTTGAGGAACACTGAAGCTTTCTTT CASSPLRNTEAFF
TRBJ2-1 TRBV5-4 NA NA TGTGCCAGCAGCGGGGGGGGCGAAAGCTCCTACAATGAGCAGTTCTTC CASSGGGESSYNEQFF
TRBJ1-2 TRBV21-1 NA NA TGTGCCAGCACCGGGGGGGGCCAGGACTATGGCTACACCTTC CASTGGGQDYGYTF
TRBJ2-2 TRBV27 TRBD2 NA TGTGCCAGCACCTTTCGGGCGGGAGCCTCGGGCACCGGGGAGCTGTTTTTT CASTFRAGASGTGELFF
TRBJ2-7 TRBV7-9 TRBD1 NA TGTGCCAGCAGCTTAGGTCAGGGGGAGAACGAGCAGTACTTC CASSLGQGENEQYF
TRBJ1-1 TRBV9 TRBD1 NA TGTGCCAGCTCATTCCAGGGGGACACTGAAGCTTTCTTT CASSFQGDTEAFF
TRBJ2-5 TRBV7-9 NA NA TGTGCCAGCAGCCTCCCCTTTGAGGAGACCCAGTACTTC CASSLPFEETQYF
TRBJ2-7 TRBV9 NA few TGTGCCAGCAGCGTAGTAAGACAGGTCCCCAACGAGCAGTACTTC CASSVVRQVPNEQYF
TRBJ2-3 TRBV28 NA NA TGTGCCAGCAGTTCAAACAGGGCCACAGATACGCAGTATTTT CASSSNRATDTQYF
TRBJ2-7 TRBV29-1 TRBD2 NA TGCAGCGTCCCAAAGACTAGCGGGAGTGAGCAGTACTTC CSVPKTSGSEQYF
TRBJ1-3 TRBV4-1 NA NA TGCGCCAGCAGCCAAGATGCGGTCTCTGGAAACACCATATATTTT CASSQDAVSGNTIYF
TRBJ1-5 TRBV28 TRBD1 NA TGTGCCAGCGGAACCGGGGACAGGGATTATCAGCCCCAGCATTTT CASGTGDRDYQPQHF
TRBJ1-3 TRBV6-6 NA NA TGTGCCAGCAGGAGCCTTTATGCTGAAGTAGGAAACACCATATATTTT CASRSLYAEVGNTIYF
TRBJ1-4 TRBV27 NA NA TGTGCCAGCAGTCCCAACAGGGCCGGTAATGAAAAACTGTTTTTT CASSPNRAGNEKLFF
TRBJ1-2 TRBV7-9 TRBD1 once TGTGCCAGCAGTCATCCGGGACAGGGGATTTCTCTCGACTATGGCTACACCTTC CASSHPGQGISLDYGYTF
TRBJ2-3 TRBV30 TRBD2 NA TGTGCCTGGAGTGTACCGAGCGGGGGGGCCAAGGATACGCAGTATTTT CAWSVPSGGAKDTQYF
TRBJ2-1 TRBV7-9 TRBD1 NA TGTGCCAGCAGCCTGGGGACAGGGGGCCCTCGGGAGCAGTTCTTC CASSLGTGGPREQFF
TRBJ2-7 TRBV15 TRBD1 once TGTGCCACCAGCACAGGGGGCACCTCGGGCGAGCAGTACTTC CATSTGGTSGEQYF
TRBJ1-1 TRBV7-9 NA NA TGTGCCAGCAGCACCCCGGGTTCTGAAGCTTTCTTT CASSTPGSEAFF
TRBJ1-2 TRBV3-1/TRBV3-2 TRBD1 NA TGTGCCAGCAGCCCGCGACCGGGACAGGGAAACTATGGCTACACCTTC CASSPRPGQGNYGYTF
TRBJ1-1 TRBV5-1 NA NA TGCGCCAGCAGCCCGGGGAGGGCCACAGGGACTGAAGCTTTCTTT CASSPGRATGTEAFF
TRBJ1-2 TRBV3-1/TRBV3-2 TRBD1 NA TGTGCCACCTCTCAGGGGACAGGGCTCGGCTACACCTTC CATSQGTGLGYTF
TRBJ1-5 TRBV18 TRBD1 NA TGTGCCAGCTCACCAGGATTTTTCGACAGGGTGCGCACTCAGCCCCAGCATTTT CASSPGFFDRVRTQPQHF
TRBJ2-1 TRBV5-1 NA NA TGCGCCAGCAGCTTGGCCACGGGACTCCTTCCGAGCTATGAGCAGTTCTTC CASSLATGLLPSYEQFF
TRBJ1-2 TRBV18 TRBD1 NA TGTGCCAGCTCACCTCCTCGGACAGGGATAATGAGGGATGGCTACACCTTC CASSPPRTGIMRDGYTF
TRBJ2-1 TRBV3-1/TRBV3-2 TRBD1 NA TGTGCCAGCCAGGGGACAGCATCCTACAATGAGCAGTTCTTC CASQGTASYNEQFF
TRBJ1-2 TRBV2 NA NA TGTGCCAGCAGTGAAACGGGAACTTATGGCTACACCTTC CASSETGTYGYTF
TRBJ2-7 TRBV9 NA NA TGTGCCAGCAGCGTAGATACAGGTTTCTACGAGCAGTACTTC CASSVDTGFYEQYF
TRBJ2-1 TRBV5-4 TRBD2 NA TGTGCCAGCAGCTTGTTGAGCGGGGGGGCCCCCTACAATGAGCAGTTCTTC CASSLLSGGAPYNEQFF